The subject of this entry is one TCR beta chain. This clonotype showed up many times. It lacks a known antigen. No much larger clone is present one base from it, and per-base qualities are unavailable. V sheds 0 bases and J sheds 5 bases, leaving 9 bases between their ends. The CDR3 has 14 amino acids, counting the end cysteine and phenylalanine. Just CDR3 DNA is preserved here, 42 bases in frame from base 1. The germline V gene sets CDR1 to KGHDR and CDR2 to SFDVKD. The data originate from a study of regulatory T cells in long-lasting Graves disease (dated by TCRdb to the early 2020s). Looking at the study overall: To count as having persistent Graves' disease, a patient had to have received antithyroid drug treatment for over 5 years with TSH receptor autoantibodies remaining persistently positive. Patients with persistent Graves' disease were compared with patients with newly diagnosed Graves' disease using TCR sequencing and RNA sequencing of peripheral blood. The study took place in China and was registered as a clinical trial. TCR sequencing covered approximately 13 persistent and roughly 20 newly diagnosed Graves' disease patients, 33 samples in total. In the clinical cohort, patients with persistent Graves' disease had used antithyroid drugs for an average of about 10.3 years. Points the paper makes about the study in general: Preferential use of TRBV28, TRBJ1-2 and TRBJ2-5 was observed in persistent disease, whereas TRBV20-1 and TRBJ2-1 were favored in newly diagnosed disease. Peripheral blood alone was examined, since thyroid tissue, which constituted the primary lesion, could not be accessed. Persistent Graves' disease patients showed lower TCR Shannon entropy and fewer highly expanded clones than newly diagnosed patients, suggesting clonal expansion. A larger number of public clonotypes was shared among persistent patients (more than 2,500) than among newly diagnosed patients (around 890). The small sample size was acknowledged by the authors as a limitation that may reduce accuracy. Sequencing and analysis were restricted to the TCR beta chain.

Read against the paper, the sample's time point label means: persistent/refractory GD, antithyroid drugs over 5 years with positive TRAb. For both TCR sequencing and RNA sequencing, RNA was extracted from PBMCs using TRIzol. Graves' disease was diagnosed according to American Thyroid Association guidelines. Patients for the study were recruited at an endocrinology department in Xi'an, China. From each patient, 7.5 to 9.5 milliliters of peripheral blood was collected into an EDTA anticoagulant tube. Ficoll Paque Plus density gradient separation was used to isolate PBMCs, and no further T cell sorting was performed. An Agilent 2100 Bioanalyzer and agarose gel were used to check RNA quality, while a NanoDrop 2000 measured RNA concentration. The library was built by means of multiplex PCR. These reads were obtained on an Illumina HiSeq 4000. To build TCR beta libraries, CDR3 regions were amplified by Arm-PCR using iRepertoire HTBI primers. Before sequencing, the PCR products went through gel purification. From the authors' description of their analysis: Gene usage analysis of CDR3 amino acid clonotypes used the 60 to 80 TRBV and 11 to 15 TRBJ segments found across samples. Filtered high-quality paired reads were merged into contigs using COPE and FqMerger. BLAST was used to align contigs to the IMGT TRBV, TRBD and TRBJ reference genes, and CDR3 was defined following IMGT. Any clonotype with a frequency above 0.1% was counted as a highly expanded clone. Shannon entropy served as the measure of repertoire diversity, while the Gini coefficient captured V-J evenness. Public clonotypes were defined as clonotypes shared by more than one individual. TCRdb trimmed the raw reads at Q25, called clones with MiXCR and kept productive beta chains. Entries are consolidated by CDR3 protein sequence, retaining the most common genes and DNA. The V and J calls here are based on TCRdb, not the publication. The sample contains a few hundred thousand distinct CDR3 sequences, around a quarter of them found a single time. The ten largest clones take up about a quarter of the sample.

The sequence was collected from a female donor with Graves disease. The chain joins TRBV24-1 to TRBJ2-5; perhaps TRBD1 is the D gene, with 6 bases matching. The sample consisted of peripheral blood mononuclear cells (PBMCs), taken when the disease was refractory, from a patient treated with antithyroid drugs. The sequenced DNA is TGTGCCACCAGTGATTTGAACAGGGAGGAGACCCAGTACTTC. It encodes CATSDLNREETQYF.